Included here is one T cell receptor beta chain sequence, with context. What it recognizes is unknown. Sequenced by immunoSEQ multiplex PCR; TCRdb stores in-frame clones only, minus some. The sample records about 170,000 clones, roughly nine tenths being singletons. This entry belongs to a study of T cell responses to AZD1222 COVID-19 vaccine. Findings and limits, study-wide: Once two AZD1222 doses were given, Spike-specific TCR breadth and depth went up. Reports indicate that nearly half of spike-specific TCRs are directed at unmutated variant regions. Only after the peak T cell response were repertoires sampled. Of the AZD1222 recipients, only 6 or 7 were seropositive at baseline.

Germline CDR1 LGHDT, CDR2 YNNKEL (reference sequence). Trimming shortened V by 0 bases and J by 8 bases, and 13 bases separated the two germline ends. This CDR3 is built from 14 residues. The input for sequencing was peripheral blood, taken on day 0 of AZD1222 vaccination. The sequence came from an adult in good health. The chain combines TRBV3-1 (or the pseudogene TRBV3-2) with TRBJ1-2; tentatively, D is TRBD1 (6 bases). The CDR3 bases are TGTGCCAGCAGCCAAGATTCGACAGGTGGCGGCTACACCTTC. This translates into CASSQDSTGGGYTF.